The text below deals with one T cell receptor (beta chain). Template material for TCR beta VDJ and CDR3 profiling consisted of genomic DNA. TCRdb re-called the reads with MiXCR, one entry per CDR3 protein. Of roughly 190,000 distinct CDR3 sequences in the sample, approximately 49% are singletons; the top ten hold approximately 16%. The data were taken from a study of CD8+CD57+ T cells in acquired aplastic anemia. Across the whole study: DNA recovered from sorted CD4+ and CD8+ cells had a mean of around 3.3 ug.

Germline lookup yields CDR1 SGHRS and CDR2 YFSETQ. The V end lost 5 bases, the J end lost 1 base, and 9 bases lay between the germline ends. The CDR3 contains 13 residues. The chain joins TRBV5-1 to TRBJ1-1; a weak D match, TRBD1 (6 bases). The receptor's source is a human donor in good health, serving as a control. The sequencing sample was made of sorted CD4+, CD8+, or CD8+CD57+ T cells (not recorded which) from PBMCs. In nucleotides, the CDR3 is TGCGCCAGCAGACAGGGCACGAACACTGAAGCTTTCTTT. Protein sequence: CASRQGTNTEAFF.